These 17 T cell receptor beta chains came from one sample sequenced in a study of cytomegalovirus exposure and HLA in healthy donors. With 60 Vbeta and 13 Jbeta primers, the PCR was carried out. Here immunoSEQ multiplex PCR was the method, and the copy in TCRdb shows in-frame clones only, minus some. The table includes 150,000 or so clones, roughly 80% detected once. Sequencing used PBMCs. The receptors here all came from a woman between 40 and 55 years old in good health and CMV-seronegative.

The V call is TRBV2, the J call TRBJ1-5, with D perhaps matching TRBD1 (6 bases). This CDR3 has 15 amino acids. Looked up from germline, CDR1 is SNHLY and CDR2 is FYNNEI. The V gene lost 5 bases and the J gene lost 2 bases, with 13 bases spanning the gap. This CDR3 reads CASSYRVVGNQPQHF. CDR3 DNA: TGTGCCAGCAGTTACAGGGTCGTCGGCAATCAGCCCCAGCATTTT.

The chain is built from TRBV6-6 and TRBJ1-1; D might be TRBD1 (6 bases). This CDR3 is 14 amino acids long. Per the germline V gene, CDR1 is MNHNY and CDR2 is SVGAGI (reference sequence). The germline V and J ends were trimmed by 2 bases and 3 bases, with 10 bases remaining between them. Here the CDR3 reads CASSYRGGDTEAFF. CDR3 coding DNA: TGTGCCAGCAGTTACAGGGGGGGGGACACTGAAGCTTTCTTT.

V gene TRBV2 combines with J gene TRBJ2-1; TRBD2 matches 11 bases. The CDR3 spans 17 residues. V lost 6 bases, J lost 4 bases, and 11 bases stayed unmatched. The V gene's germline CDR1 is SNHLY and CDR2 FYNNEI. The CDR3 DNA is TGTGCCAGCAGAGCCTTAGCGGGGGGGCCGCGGTACAATGAGCAGTTCTTC. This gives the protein CASRALAGGPRYNEQFF.

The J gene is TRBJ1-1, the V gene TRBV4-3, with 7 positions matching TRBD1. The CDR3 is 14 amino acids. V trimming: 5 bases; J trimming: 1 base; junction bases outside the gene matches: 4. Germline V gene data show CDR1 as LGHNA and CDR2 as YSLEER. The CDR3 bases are TGCGCCAGCAGCGGGACAGTCAGGAACACTGAAGCTTTCTTT. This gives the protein CASSGTVRNTEAFF.

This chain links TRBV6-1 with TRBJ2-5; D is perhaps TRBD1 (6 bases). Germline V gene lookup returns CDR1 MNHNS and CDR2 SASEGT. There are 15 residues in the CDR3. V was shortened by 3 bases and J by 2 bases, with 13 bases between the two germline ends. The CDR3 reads CASSEGATVQETQYF. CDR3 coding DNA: TGTGCCAGCAGTGAGGGGGCGACAGTACAAGAGACCCAGTACTTC.

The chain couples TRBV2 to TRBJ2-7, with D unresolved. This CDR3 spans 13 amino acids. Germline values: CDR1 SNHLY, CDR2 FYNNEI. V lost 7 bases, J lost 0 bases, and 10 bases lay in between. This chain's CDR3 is CASKIVLSYEQYF. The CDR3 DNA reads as TGTGCCAGCAAGATAGTCCTCTCCTACGAGCAGTACTTC.

CDR3 DNA: TGCAGTGCTACCGCAGGGTATGGGCAGTACTTC. Its translation: CSATAGYGQYF. The chain employs TRBV20-1 and TRBJ2-7; the D gene is possibly TRBD1 (5 bases). Trimming cost V 4 bases and J 9 bases, with 13 bases left between them. Germline CDR1 is DFQATT and CDR2 is SNEGSKA (reference sequence). CDR3 length: 11 residues.

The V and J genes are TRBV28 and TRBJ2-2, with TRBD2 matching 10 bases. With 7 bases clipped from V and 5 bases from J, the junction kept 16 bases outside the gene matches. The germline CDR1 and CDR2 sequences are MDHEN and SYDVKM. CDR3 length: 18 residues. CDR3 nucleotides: TGTGCCAGCATCAGCGGGGGGGTCTTTGGAGGCTCGACCGGGGAGCTGTTTTTT. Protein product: CASISGGVFGGSTGELFF.

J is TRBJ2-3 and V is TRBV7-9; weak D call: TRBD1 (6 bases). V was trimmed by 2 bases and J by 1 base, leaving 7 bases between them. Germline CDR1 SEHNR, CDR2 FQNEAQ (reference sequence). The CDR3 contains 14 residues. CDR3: CASSLYRGTDTQYF. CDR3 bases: TGTGCCAGCAGCTTATACAGGGGCACAGATACGCAGTATTTT.

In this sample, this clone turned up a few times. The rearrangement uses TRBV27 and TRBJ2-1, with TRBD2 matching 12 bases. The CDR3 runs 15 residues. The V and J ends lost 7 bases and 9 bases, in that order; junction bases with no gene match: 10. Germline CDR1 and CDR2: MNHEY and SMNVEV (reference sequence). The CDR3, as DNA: TGTGCCAGCAAAAGGACTAGCGGGGTATCGGGTGAGCAGTTCTTC. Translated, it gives CASKRTSGVSGEQFF.

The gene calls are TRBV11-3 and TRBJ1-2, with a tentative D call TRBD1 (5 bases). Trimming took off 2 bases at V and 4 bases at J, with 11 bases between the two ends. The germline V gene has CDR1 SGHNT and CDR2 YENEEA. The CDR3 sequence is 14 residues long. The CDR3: CASSLSPGSYGYTF. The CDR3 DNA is TGTGCCAGCAGCTTATCCCCAGGGTCCTATGGCTACACCTTC.

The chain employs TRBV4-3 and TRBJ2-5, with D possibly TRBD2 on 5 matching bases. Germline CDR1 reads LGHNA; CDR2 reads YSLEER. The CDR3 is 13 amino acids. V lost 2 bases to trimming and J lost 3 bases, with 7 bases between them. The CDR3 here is CASSQTREETQYF. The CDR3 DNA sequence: TGCGCCAGCAGCCAAACGAGGGAAGAGACCCAGTACTTC.

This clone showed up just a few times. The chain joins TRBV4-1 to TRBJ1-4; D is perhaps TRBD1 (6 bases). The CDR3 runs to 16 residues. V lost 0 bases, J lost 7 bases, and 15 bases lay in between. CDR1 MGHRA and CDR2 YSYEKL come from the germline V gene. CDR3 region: CASSQDRGGLSEKLFF. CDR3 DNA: TGCGCCAGCAGCCAAGATCGGGGGGGGCTAAGTGAAAAACTGTTTTTT.

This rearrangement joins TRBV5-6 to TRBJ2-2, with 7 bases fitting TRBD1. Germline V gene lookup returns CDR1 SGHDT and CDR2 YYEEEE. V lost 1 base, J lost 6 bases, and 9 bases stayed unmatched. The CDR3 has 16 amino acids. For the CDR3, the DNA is TGTGCCAGCAGCTTGCGGACAGGTCAGGTCTCCGGGGAGCTGTTTTTT. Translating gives CASSLRTGQVSGELFF.

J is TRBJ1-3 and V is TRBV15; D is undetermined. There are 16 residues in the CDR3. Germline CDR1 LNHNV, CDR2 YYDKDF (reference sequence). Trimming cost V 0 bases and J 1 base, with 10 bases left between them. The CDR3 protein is CATSREVPESGNTIYF. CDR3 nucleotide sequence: TGTGCCACCAGCAGAGAGGTTCCAGAATCTGGAAACACCATATATTTT.

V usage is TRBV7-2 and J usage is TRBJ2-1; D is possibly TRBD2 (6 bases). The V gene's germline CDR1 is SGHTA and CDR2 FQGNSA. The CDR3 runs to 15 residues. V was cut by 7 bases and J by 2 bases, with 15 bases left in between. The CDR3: CASTPSRGAYNEQFF. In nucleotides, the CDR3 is TGTGCCAGCACCCCCAGTCGCGGGGCCTACAATGAGCAGTTCTTC.

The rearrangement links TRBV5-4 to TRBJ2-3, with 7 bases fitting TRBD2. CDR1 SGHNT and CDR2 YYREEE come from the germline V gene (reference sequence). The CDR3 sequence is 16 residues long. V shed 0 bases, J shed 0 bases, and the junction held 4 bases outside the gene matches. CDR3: CASSLGASGSTDTQYF. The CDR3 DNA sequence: TGTGCCAGCAGCTTGGGGGCTAGCGGAAGCACAGATACGCAGTATTTT.